The 5 T cell receptor beta chains below come from one sample, sequenced in a study of lymphopenia after photon versus proton radiotherapy. Sequencing was performed with immunoSEQ multiplex PCR; in TCRdb, only in-frame clones are kept and a portion is missing. The data contain approximately 21,000 clones, approximately 81% of them singletons. Sample: peripheral blood, taken from a patient treated with photon-based radiotherapy. The source is a man in his 60s with pancreatic cancer.

The chain links TRBV4-3 to TRBJ2-7; the match to TRBD1 covers 10 bases. Germline CDR1 and CDR2: LGHNA and YSLEER. The junction had 11 bases not matched to a gene; V was cut back by 0 bases and J by 3 bases. This CDR3 comprises 18 residues. Here the CDR3 reads CASSQDRDRGLRVYEQYF. As DNA, the CDR3 is TGCGCCAGCAGCCAAGACCGGGACAGGGGTTTGAGAGTCTACGAGCAGTACTTC.

This chain links TRBV5-1 with TRBJ1-1; 7 bases agree with TRBD1. V lost 4 bases, J lost 12 bases, and 12 bases stayed unmatched. The CDR3 is 13 amino acids. Germline CDR1 and CDR2: SGHRS and YFSETQ. The CDR3 region has the DNA TGCGCCAGCAGCAATCCGGGACAGTCGATGTCTTTCTTT. Translation gives CASSNPGQSMSFF.

The chain employs TRBV29-1 and TRBJ1-2; D is perhaps TRBD1 (5 bases). The CDR3 has 13 amino acids. Germline V gene data show CDR1 as SQVTM and CDR2 as ANQGSEA. Between the trimmed V and J ends, which lost 4 bases and 2 bases, there was a span of 11 bases. CDR3 sequence reads: CSVVSGVNYGYTF. CDR3 DNA sequence: TGCAGCGTTGTCTCGGGGGTAAACTATGGCTACACCTTC.

V is TRBV6-1 and J is TRBJ2-1; no firm D call. This CDR3 contains 14 residues. The V gene lost 0 bases and the J gene lost 5 bases, with 8 bases spanning the gap. Per the germline V gene, CDR1 is MNHNS and CDR2 is SASEGT. The CDR3 is CASSEAADNNEQFF. CDR3 nucleotides: TGTGCCAGCAGTGAAGCAGCAGACAACAATGAGCAGTTCTTC.

This chain uses TRBV30 with TRBJ1-4; 8 nucleotides agree with TRBD1. The ends lost 5 bases at V and 5 bases at J; junction bases unmatched: 1. Germline lookup yields CDR1 GTSNPN and CDR2 SVGIG (reference sequence). The CDR3 totals 12 residues. As DNA, the CDR3 is TGTGCCTGGGGACAGGGAAATGAAAAACTGTTTTTT. This translates into CAWGQGNEKLFF.